This passage covers 13 T cell receptor beta chains from one sample sequenced in a study of blood T cells in healthy people across ages (dated by TCRdb to 2013 to 2016). Preparation of the library involved 5' RACE. Sequenced using an Illumina HiSeq 2500. A second roughly 6 to 12 cycle PCR used a sample-barcoded 5' primer and a J-beta primer mix. TCRdb handled the public reads itself, with Q25 trimming in fastp and clone calling in MiXCR, and kept productive beta chains. Identical CDR3 protein sequences are pooled into one entry, listed with their most common genes and DNA. Present in this sample are some 880,000 distinct CDR3 sequences, roughly 35% of which were seen just once. The top ten constitute over 10% of the sample. Input material: blood. These receptors all stem from a man younger than 35 in good health.

This clonotype was recorded many times. The rearrangement joins TRBV20-1 to TRBJ2-3, with D possibly matching TRBD1 (5 bases). This CDR3 spans 15 amino acids. In germline, CDR1 is DFQATT, CDR2 SNEGSKA (reference sequence). V shed 4 bases and J shed 4 bases, with 18 bases lying between them. Here the CDR3 DNA reads TGCAGTGCTAAAATTGCAGGGAATATGGCAGATACGCAGTATTTT. Its translation is CSAKIAGNMADTQYF.

In its sample, this clonotype was seen a few times. The genes are TRBV7-6 and TRBJ1-1; D call uncertain. Germline CDR1 is SGHVS and CDR2 is FNYEAQ. Trimming pared 0 bases from V and 4 bases from J, leaving 6 bases between. The CDR3 runs 13 residues. The CDR3 coding sequence is TGTGCCAGCAGCTTAGCGGAGGGCACTGAAGCTTTCTTT. Translation gives CASSLAEGTEAFF.

This clonotype was seen only a few times. The gene calls are TRBV12-3 or TRBV12-4 and TRBJ1-4, with a possible D match to TRBD1 (5 bases). The CDR3 contains 14 residues. Trimming cost V 6 bases and J 6 bases, with 14 bases left between them. CDR3 in amino acids: CASRPEAGHEKLFF. Written as DNA, the CDR3 is TGTGCCAGCAGGCCAGAGGCAGGGCATGAAAAACTGTTTTTT.

This clonotype was detected a few times. The rearrangement links TRBV4-1 to TRBJ2-7; 9 positions agree with TRBD1. V trimming: 4 bases; J trimming: 4 bases; junction bases outside the gene matches: 11. This CDR3 spans 16 amino acids. From germline, CDR1 is MGHRA and CDR2 YSYEKL. CDR3 region: CASSLESTGGGYEQYF. CDR3 DNA: TGCGCCAGCAGCCTAGAAAGTACAGGGGGCGGATACGAGCAGTACTTC.

This clonotype was seen a handful of times. This chain joins TRBV28 and TRBJ1-1, with 9 bases that match TRBD1. J was trimmed by 1 base and V by 5 bases; bases with no gene match: 2. Germline V gene data show CDR1 as MDHEN and CDR2 as SYDVKM. The CDR3 totals 14 residues. CDR3 region: CASSATGGNTEAFF. The DNA of the CDR3 is TGTGCCAGCAGTGCGACAGGGGGGAACACTGAAGCTTTCTTT.

At least ten counts were recorded for this clonotype. The chain has TRBV28 and TRBJ2-3, with 13 bases matching TRBD2. The CDR3 sequence is 17 residues long. Looked up from germline, CDR1 is MDHEN and CDR2 is SYDVKM. The junction had 8 bases not matched to a gene; V was cut back by 6 bases and J by 2 bases. The DNA of the CDR3 is TGTGCCAGCAGAGAACCGGGACTAGCGGGGAACACAGATACGCAGTATTTT. Translating gives CASREPGLAGNTDTQYF.

As for this clonotype: A read error may produce the germline difference seen at one junction end. The chain recombines TRBV10-3 with TRBJ1-4, with D uncertain. Germline-derived CDR1 and CDR2 are ENHRY and SYGVKD. This CDR3 comprises 14 residues. The CDR3: CAISEVKGNERLFF. CDR3 bases: TGTGCCATCAGTGAGGTGAAGGGTAATGAAAGACTGTTTTTT.

The rearrangement joins TRBV12-3 or TRBV12-4 to TRBJ2-3; tentatively, D is TRBD2 (6 bases). This CDR3 region has 18 residues. V was cut by 3 bases and J by 2 bases, with 21 bases left in between. The CDR3: CASSFSYQAGTYTDTQYF. CDR3 nucleotide sequence: TGTGCCAGCAGTTTCTCGTACCAGGCGGGGACCTACACAGATACGCAGTATTTT.

For the CDR3, the DNA is TGTGCCAGCAGCCCGAGGGGGTCGCAGGAGCAGTACTTC. It encodes CASSPRGSQEQYF. The chain employs TRBV7-9 and TRBJ2-7, with D possibly matching TRBD1 (6 bases). Germline V gene sequence: CDR1 SEHNR, CDR2 FQNEAQ (reference sequence). The CDR3 extends over 13 amino acids. Deletions cut 5 bases from V and 7 bases from J, with 15 bases between.

In this sample, this clonotype turned up a few times. This chain joins TRBV12-3 or TRBV12-4 and TRBJ2-3; 11 bases are shared with TRBD1. The CDR3 length is 14 residues. V trimming: 6 bases; J trimming: 5 bases; junction bases outside the gene matches: 4. This CDR3 reads CASSPGQGVDTQYF. The CDR3 nucleotides read TGTGCCAGCAGCCCGGGACAGGGGGTAGATACGCAGTATTTT.

The V gene is TRBV12-3 or TRBV12-4, the J gene TRBJ2-3; 16 bases agree with TRBD2. The CDR3 is made up of 17 amino acids. Unmatched junction bases numbered 7, after V lost 6 bases and J lost 4 bases. The CDR3 DNA is TGTGCCAGCAGGGGACTAGCGGGGGGGCCGAGCGCAGATACGCAGTATTTT. Amino acid sequence: CASRGLAGGPSADTQYF.

This clonotype was detected ten times or more. The genes are TRBV7-2 and TRBJ2-1; 14 bases map to TRBD2. This CDR3 has 18 amino acids. V trimming: 2 bases; J trimming: 7 bases; junction bases outside the gene matches: 10. CDR1 is SGHTA and CDR2 is FQGNSA in the germline V gene. The CDR3 protein is CASSLTTSGGAFLNEQFF. DNA for the CDR3: TGTGCCAGCAGCTTAACGACTAGCGGGGGGGCCTTTTTGAATGAGCAGTTCTTC. The full variable domain, completed using reference TRBV7-2 and TRBJ2-1, is GAGVSQSPSNKVTEKGKDVELRCDPISGHTALYWYRQSLGQGLEFLIYFQGNSAPDKSGLPSDRFSAERTGGSVSTLTIQRTQQEDSAVYLCASSLTTSGGAFLNEQFFGPGTRLTVL.

The chain carries TRBV6-2 or TRBV6-3 and TRBJ2-1, with a weak D call TRBD2 (5 bases). The V end was cut by 6 bases, the J end by 5 bases, with 11 bases between. Germline assignment: CDR1 MNHEY and CDR2 SVGEGT. This CDR3 has 13 residues. CDR3 amino acids: CASRRAVNNEQFF. CDR3 in DNA: TGTGCCAGCAGGCGAGCGGTGAACAATGAGCAGTTCTTC.